Described below is a single TCR beta chain sequence and its context. The antigen remains unidentified. The source of the sample is a study of cytomegalovirus exposure and HLA in healthy donors. 13 Jbeta primers and 60 Vbeta primers were used for the PCR. TCRdb keeps only in-frame clones here, not all; method: immunoSEQ multiplex PCR. Its table lists 56,000 or so clones. CDR3 size: 13 residues. The V and J ends lost 5 bases and 8 bases respectively, with 15 bases between them. The V gene's germline CDR1 is MDHEN and CDR2 SYDVKM. Study-wide findings and caveats: V- and J-gene trimming in TCR beta was tied to a missense DCLRE1C variant by an analysis performed later.

The V call is TRBV28, the J call TRBJ1-2; D perhaps matches TRBD1 (5 bases). Material for sequencing was PBMCs. This clonotype originated in a man aged 40-55 years in good health and CMV-seropositive. The CDR3 coding sequence is TGTGCCAGCAGTGAGGACATCCGATACGGCTACACCTTC. Protein sequence: CASSEDIRYGYTF.